This T cell receptor beta chain appears in the sequencing data of a study of CD8 T cells in ankylosing spondylitis. Notes on the study in general: Those disease-linked clones were CD8+; they were also relatively rare in peripheral blood. In the blood and synovial fluid of reactive arthritis, some motif variants had been previously reported. In ankylosing spondylitis patients, matched synovial fluid reportedly showed significant enrichment of disease-linked clones.

This clonotype was picked up many times. Its antigen is currently unknown. Germline lookup yields CDR1 MNHEY and CDR2 SVGAGI. The CDR3 runs 13 residues. V lost 11 bases and J 4 bases, leaving 14 bases between the germline ends. TCR beta libraries were made by quantitative 5'-RACE with molecular barcodes. TCRdb reprocessed the 5' RACE reads via MiXCR and lists one record per CDR3 protein. The repertoire holds about 260,000 distinct CDR3 sequences, with roughly a quarter as singletons. This sequence was found in a male donor with ankylosing spondylitis or in good health (not recorded which). Sample: blood, either unsorted or a sorted T cell fraction (not recorded which). The chain has TRBV6-5 and TRBJ2-2; D gene unclear. CDR3: CASIRPGTGELFF. Written as DNA, the CDR3 is TGTGCCTCCATTCGCCCGGGCACCGGGGAGCTGTTTTTT.